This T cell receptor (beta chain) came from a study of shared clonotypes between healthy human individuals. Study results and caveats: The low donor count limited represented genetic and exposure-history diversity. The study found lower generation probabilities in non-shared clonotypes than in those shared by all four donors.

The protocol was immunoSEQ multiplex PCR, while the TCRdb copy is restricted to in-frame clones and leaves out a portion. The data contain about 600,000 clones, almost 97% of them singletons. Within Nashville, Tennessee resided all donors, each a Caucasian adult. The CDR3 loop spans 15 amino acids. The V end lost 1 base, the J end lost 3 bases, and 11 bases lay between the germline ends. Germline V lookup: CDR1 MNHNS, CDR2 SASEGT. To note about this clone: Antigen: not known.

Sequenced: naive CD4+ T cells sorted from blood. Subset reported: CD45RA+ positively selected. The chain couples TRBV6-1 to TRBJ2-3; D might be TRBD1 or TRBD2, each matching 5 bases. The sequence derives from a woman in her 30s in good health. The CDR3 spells CASSEGGIWTDTQYF. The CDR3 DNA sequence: TGTGCCAGCAGTGAAGGGGGGATATGGACAGATACGCAGTATTTT.